The next 21 T cell receptor beta chains were all read from a single sample in a study of blood T cell repertoires in COVID-19. TCRdb keeps only in-frame clones here, not all; method: immunoSEQ multiplex PCR. The sample yields about 62,000 clones, 85% to 90% seen once. The specimen was peripheral blood. These receptors were obtained from a woman aged 60 to 75 with COVID-19, enrolled during active disease.

The J gene is TRBJ1-5, the V gene TRBV27; 9 positions agree with TRBD1. V was clipped by 1 base and J by 7 bases; unmatched bases: 17. The CDR3 covers 19 residues. Looked up from germline, CDR1 is MNHEY and CDR2 is SMNVEV (reference sequence). The CDR3 loop is CASSLLGRGRGQGYQPQHF. As DNA, the CDR3 is TGTGCCAGCAGTTTATTAGGTCGTGGTCGGGGACAGGGATACCAGCCCCAGCATTTT.

The chain combines TRBV15 with TRBJ2-7; 8 bases map to TRBD2. The CDR3 is 17 residues long. The V and J ends lost 0 bases and 3 bases, in that order; junction bases with no gene match: 10. Germline CDR1 and CDR2: LNHNV and YYDKDF (reference sequence). The CDR3 here is CATSRENRGRPFYEQYF. CDR3 in DNA: TGTGCCACCAGCAGAGAGAATCGCGGGAGGCCCTTCTACGAGCAGTACTTC.

The chain couples TRBV7-2 to TRBJ1-1, with D possibly TRBD1 on 5 matching bases. Trimming left V 4 bases short and J 4 bases short, with 13 bases between. In germline, CDR1 is SGHTA, CDR2 FQGNSA. The CDR3 extends over 14 amino acids. Here the CDR3 reads CASSSGLGGTEAFF. CDR3 bases: TGTGCCAGCAGCTCGGGACTGGGGGGCACTGAAGCTTTCTTT.

The chain recombines TRBV5-4 with TRBJ1-3, with D perhaps TRBD1 (6 bases). Germline V lookup: CDR1 SGHNT, CDR2 YYREEE (reference sequence). The CDR3 sequence is 13 residues long. With 9 bases removed from V and 1 base from J, the gap between germline ends came to 11 bases. The CDR3 DNA is TGTGCCACCCGACAGGTTTCTGGAAACACCATATATTTT. Translating it yields CATRQVSGNTIYF.

V and J are TRBV13 and TRBJ2-7; maybe TRBD1 (5 bases). This CDR3 is built from 13 residues. Trimming removed 8 bases from V and 0 bases from J, with 11 bases in between. The germline V gene has CDR1 PRHDT and CDR2 FYEKMQ (reference sequence). The CDR3 DNA reads TGTGCCAGCGGTCTCCAGGGCTCCTACGAGCAGTACTTC. It translates to CASGLQGSYEQYF.

A single count supports this clone. The chain joins TRBV27 to TRBJ2-1; 7 bases are shared with TRBD2. V dropped 6 bases and J dropped 7; count of bases not matched to a gene: 15. The germline CDR1 and CDR2 sequences are MNHEY and SMNVEV (reference sequence). This CDR3 spans 16 amino acids. The CDR3, as DNA: TGTGCCAGCAGCTCTGAGGGGCGGGGGAAGAAGAATGAGCAGTTCTTC. This sequence encodes CASSSEGRGKKNEQFF.

The chain employs TRBV4-2 and TRBJ2-1, with 10 bases identical to TRBD2. The germline V gene has CDR1 LGHNA and CDR2 YNFKEQ. The V segment lost 2 bases and the J segment 4 bases; nucleotides outside the gene matches: 5. CDR3 size: 16 residues. CDR3 in DNA: TGTGCCAGCAGCCAAAAAGCGGGAGGGGCATACAATGAGCAGTTCTTC. It encodes CASSQKAGGAYNEQFF.

The chain uses TRBV6-2 or TRBV6-3 and TRBJ2-3; 7 nucleotides align to TRBD2. With V trimmed by 5 bases and J by 2 bases, 16 bases remained unmatched. The V gene's germline CDR1 is MNHEY and CDR2 SVGEGT. CDR3 length equals 18 residues. This CDR3 reads CASSGDRDYKRHTDTQYF. DNA for the CDR3: TGTGCCAGCAGTGGGGACCGGGACTACAAAAGACACACAGATACGCAGTATTTT.

The V call is TRBV4-2, the J call TRBJ2-5; 12 bases line up with TRBD2. Trimming at V came to 0 bases and at J to 5 bases, leaving 10 bases not matched to a gene. CDR3 length: 18 amino acids. CDR1 and CDR2 from the germline V gene are LGHNA and YNFKEQ. CDR3 sequence (DNA): TGTGCCAGCAGCCAAGATAGTGGGTCTAGCGGGAGGGGGGAGACCCAGTACTTC. It specifies CASSQDSGSSGRGETQYF.

The chain links TRBV6-5 to TRBJ2-5; D gene uncertain. This CDR3 is 14 amino acids long. The ends were cut back, 2 bases at V and 9 bases at J, with 16 bases in the middle. From germline, CDR1 is MNHEY and CDR2 SVGAGI. CDR3 nucleotide sequence: TGTGCCAGCAGTTACCTCAGGTCACGAGACCCCCAGTACTTC. The encoded protein is CASSYLRSRDPQYF.

This chain's CDR3 is CATSDPGQGLYEQFF. In DNA form, the CDR3 reads TGTGCCACCAGTGACCCGGGACAGGGACTCTATGAGCAGTTCTTC. The gene calls are TRBV24-1 and TRBJ2-1; 9 bases fit TRBD1. After removal of 4 bases from V and 8 bases from J, the junction contained 8 bases not matched to a gene. The CDR3 covers 15 residues. Germline CDR1 reads KGHDR; CDR2 reads SFDVKD.

This chain connects TRBV5-4 to TRBJ2-1, with D tentatively TRBD2 (6 bases). This CDR3 spans 16 amino acids. V shed 0 bases and J shed 1 base, with 11 bases lying between them. CDR1 is SGHNT and CDR2 is YYREEE in the germline V gene (reference sequence). In nucleotides, the CDR3 is TGTGCCAGCAGCTTGGTTGCGGGGCAATCCTACAATGAGCAGTTCTTC. This codes for CASSLVAGQSYNEQFF.

The chain employs TRBV5-3 and TRBJ2-7; 13 bases match TRBD2. TRBV5-3 is reported as an ORF; its role is uncertain. V lost 4 bases and J lost 3; bases outside the gene matches: 4. This CDR3 comprises 15 residues. The CDR3 bases are TGTGCCAGAAGCCCCGGGACTAGCGGGAACTACGAGCAGTACTTC. As protein: CARSPGTSGNYEQYF.

V gene TRBV19 combines with J gene TRBJ2-7; D gene unclear. Trimming took off 5 bases at V and 4 bases at J, with 12 bases between the two ends. The CDR3 covers 13 residues. The germline V gene encodes CDR1 LNHDA and CDR2 SQIVND (reference sequence). DNA for the CDR3: TGTGCCAGTAGTGCGACTGAAAATTACGAGCAGTACTTC. Translation: CASSATENYEQYF.

This clone was counted between two and nine times. The chain carries TRBV29-1 and TRBJ1-1, with D unclear. Germline V lookup: CDR1 SQVTM, CDR2 ANQGSEA. V lost 3 bases and J lost 0, with 14 bases in between. This CDR3 has 15 amino acids. The CDR3 DNA reads TGCAGCGTTGAGGGCACGCTGGGCATGAACACTGAAGCTTTCTTT. Encoded protein: CSVEGTLGMNTEAFF.

The gene calls are TRBV28 and TRBJ2-3; weak D call: TRBD2 (5 bases). The CDR3 is made up of 15 amino acids. The V gene's germline CDR1 is MDHEN and CDR2 SYDVKM. V was cut by 7 bases and J by 0 bases, with 14 bases left in between. The CDR3 loop reads CASNLSGPSTDTQYF. The CDR3, as DNA: TGTGCCAGCAACCTGAGCGGACCTAGCACAGATACGCAGTATTTT.

This chain connects TRBV4-1 to TRBJ1-2; 7 bases map to TRBD1. J lost 7 bases, V lost 0 bases, and 5 bases had no gene match. This CDR3 is built from 14 residues. CDR1 is MGHRA and CDR2 is YSYEKL in the germline V gene. The CDR3 region is CASSQDRGFFGYTF. The CDR3, as DNA: TGCGCCAGCAGCCAAGACAGGGGGTTTTTTGGCTACACCTTC.

The rearrangement links TRBV18 to TRBJ2-3; TRBD2 agrees at 9 bases. Germline-derived CDR1 and CDR2 are KGHSH and LQKENI. V was pared by 0 bases and J by 7 bases, with 5 bases of the junction left unmatched. This CDR3 has 15 amino acids. CDR3 DNA: TGTGCCAGCTCACCACCTAGCGGGAGTCAAAATACGCAGTATTTT. Its translation is CASSPPSGSQNTQYF.

V is TRBV9 and J is TRBJ2-4, with D possibly being TRBD1 (5 bases). Germline CDR1 and CDR2: SGDLS and YYNGEE. The CDR3 length is 14 residues. V was clipped by 4 bases and J by 2 bases, with 10 bases between them. The CDR3 region has the DNA TGTGCCAGCAGCCCGCAGGGTTCCAAAAACATTCAGTACTTC. Translation gives CASSPQGSKNIQYF.

The chain has TRBV6-1 and TRBJ1-5; D remains ambiguous. The V end lost 0 bases, the J end lost 7 bases, and 16 bases lay between the germline ends. There are 16 residues in the CDR3. Germline V lookup: CDR1 MNHNS, CDR2 SASEGT. The CDR3 sequence: CASSEALRRAGQPQHF. For the CDR3, the DNA is TGTGCCAGCAGTGAAGCATTGAGGAGGGCTGGCCAGCCCCAGCATTTT.

The genes are TRBV4-2 and TRBJ1-2; possibly TRBD1 for D (6 bases). The V end lost 0 bases, the J end lost 6 bases, and 11 bases lay between the germline ends. The CDR3 totals 14 residues. CDR1 LGHNA and CDR2 YNFKEQ come from the germline V gene. The DNA for the CDR3 is TGTGCCAGCAGCCAAGATCTGGCAGGGGATGGCTACACCTTC. Encoded protein: CASSQDLAGDGYTF.